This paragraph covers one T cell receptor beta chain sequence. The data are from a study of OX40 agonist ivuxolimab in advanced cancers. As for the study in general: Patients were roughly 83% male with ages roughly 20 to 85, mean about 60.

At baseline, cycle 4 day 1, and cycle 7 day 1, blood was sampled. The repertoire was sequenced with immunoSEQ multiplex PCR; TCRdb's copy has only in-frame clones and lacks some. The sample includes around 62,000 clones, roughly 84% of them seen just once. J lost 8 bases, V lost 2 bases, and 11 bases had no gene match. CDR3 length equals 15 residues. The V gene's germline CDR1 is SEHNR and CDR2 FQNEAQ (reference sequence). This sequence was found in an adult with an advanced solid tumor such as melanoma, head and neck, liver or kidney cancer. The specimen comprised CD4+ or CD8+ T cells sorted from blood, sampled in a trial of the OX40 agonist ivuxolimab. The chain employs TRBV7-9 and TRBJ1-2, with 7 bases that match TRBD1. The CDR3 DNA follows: TGTGCCAGCAGCTTAAACTTGGGACAGCGAGGGGGCTACACCTTC. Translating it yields CASSLNLGQRGGYTF.